Each of the 18 T cell receptor beta chains below was sequenced from the same sample in a study of T-cell reconstitution after alpha-beta-depleted transplantation in children. For TCRbeta, the library was prepared with unique molecular identifiers. TCRdb re-called the PCR reads with MiXCR, one entry per CDR3 protein. The repertoire includes about 200,000 distinct CDR3 sequences, around 9.2% of them detected once, and less than 40% sits in the top ten. The sequenced sample was PBMCs, mostly from graft donor cells, obtained 360 days after TCRalphabeta/CD19-depleted stem cell transplant. All receptors derive from a male patient between 2 and 10 years old who had a stem cell transplant for acute myeloid leukemia, so the T cells may come from the graft donor.

The chain links TRBV12-3 or TRBV12-4 to TRBJ2-5; D ambiguous. Trimming removed 3 bases from V and 2 bases from J, with 10 bases in between. The CDR3 covers 14 residues. The CDR3 loop reads CASSLSKGQETQYF. CDR3 DNA sequence: TGTGCCAGCAGTTTGTCTAAGGGACAAGAGACCCAGTACTTC.

By share, this clonotype counts as medium-sized. The J gene is TRBJ2-7, the V gene TRBV7-9; D possibly corresponds to TRBD1 (6 bases). Germline V gene data show CDR1 as SEHNR and CDR2 as FQNEAQ (reference sequence). V lost 5 bases, J lost 0 bases, and 17 bases lay in between. This CDR3 is 16 amino acids long. Here the CDR3 reads CASSARDRRNSYEQYF. The CDR3 DNA reads as TGTGCCAGCAGCGCGAGAGACAGGCGAAACTCCTACGAGCAGTACTTC.

The chain links TRBV11-2 to TRBJ1-1; D remains ambiguous. The CDR3 covers 16 residues. Trimming pared 1 base from V and 4 bases from J, leaving 16 bases between. Germline CDR1 SGHAT, CDR2 FQNNGV. The CDR3 sequence: CASSLVVGEDVTEAFF. The DNA for the CDR3 is TGTGCCAGCAGCTTAGTGGTCGGGGAGGATGTCACTGAAGCTTTCTTT.

The genes are TRBV7-6 and TRBJ2-2, with 9 bases lining up with TRBD1. Germline lookup yields CDR1 SGHVS and CDR2 FNYEAQ. Trimming removed 5 bases from V and 1 base from J; junction bases left unmatched: 5. This CDR3 spans 16 amino acids. The CDR3 DNA reads as TGTGCCAGCAGCAAAAACAGGGGGCTGAACACCGGGGAGCTGTTTTTT. It translates to CASSKNRGLNTGELFF.

The V gene is TRBV5-6, the J gene TRBJ2-7; 7 nucleotides match TRBD2. The V and J ends lost 4 bases and 0 bases, in that order; junction bases with no gene match: 13. This CDR3 has 17 amino acids. Germline CDR1 SGHDT, CDR2 YYEEEE. This CDR3 is CASSLSPFAGASYEQYF. The CDR3 DNA follows: TGTGCCAGCAGCCTCTCTCCTTTCGCGGGAGCCTCCTACGAGCAGTACTTC.

This clonotype has a count of ten or more. This rearrangement joins TRBV29-1 to TRBJ2-1, with TRBD1 matching over 7 bases. Germline V gene lookup returns CDR1 SQVTM and CDR2 ANQGSEA. V lost 2 bases to trimming and J lost 9 bases; unmatched junction nucleotides: 16. The CDR3 runs 16 residues. The CDR3 spells CSVESNRGRVYSEQFF. Written as DNA, the CDR3 is TGCAGCGTTGAATCTAACAGGGGAAGGGTATATAGTGAGCAGTTCTTC.

This clonotype has more than one count but fewer than ten. The V and J genes are TRBV6-5 and TRBJ2-3; 12 bases agree with TRBD2. Germline loops: CDR1 MNHEY, CDR2 SVGAGI. V shed 4 bases, J shed 1 base, and the junction held 12 bases outside the gene matches. The length of the CDR3 is 19 residues. The CDR3 nucleotides are TGTGCCAGCAGTTCCGGGACTAGCGGGTCCCGGGTGGGCACAGATACGCAGTATTTT. Its translation: CASSSGTSGSRVGTDTQYF.

This clonotype was seen ten or more times. Germline is not matched at one junction end, which may reflect a read error. The chain joins TRBV7-7 to TRBJ2-5; 7 positions match TRBD2. Germline CDR1 is SSHAT and CDR2 is FNYEAQ (reference sequence). This CDR3 comprises 15 residues. CDR3 DNA sequence: TGTGCTAGCAGCTTTACAGCGGGAAACCAAGAGACCCAGTACTTC. Translated: CASSFTAGNQETQYF. The full variable domain, rest sourced from reference TRBV7-7 and TRBJ2-5, is GAGVSQSPRYKVTKRGQDVTLRCDPISSHATLYWYQQALGQGPEFLTYFNYEAQPDKSGLPSDRFSAERPEGSISTLTIQRTEQRDSAMYRCASSFTAGNQETQYFGPGTRLLVL.

The chain links TRBV24-1 to TRBJ2-1; D might be TRBD2 (5 bases). The germline gives CDR1 KGHDR, CDR2 SFDVKD. The CDR3 extends over 13 amino acids. Trimming cost V 3 bases and J 6 bases, with 8 bases left between them. The CDR3 DNA sequence: TGTGCCACCAGTGATGGGAGTTTCAATGAGCAGTTCTTC. The encoded protein is CATSDGSFNEQFF.

A few counts support this clonotype. The V call is TRBV29-1, the J call TRBJ2-6; 7 bases map to TRBD1. After removal of 1 base from V and 4 bases from J, the junction contained 7 bases not matched to a gene. The CDR3 totals 16 residues. CDR1 is SQVTM, CDR2 ANQGSEA, per germline. CDR3 bases: TGCAGCGTTGAAGGCCGAACAGGGGCAGGGGCCAACGTCCTGACTTTC. Translated, it gives CSVEGRTGAGANVLTF.

DNA of the CDR3: TGTGCTAGTGGTGACAGTCTTAATGAAAAACTGTTTTTT. It translates to CASGDSLNEKLFF. J is TRBJ1-4 and V is TRBV12-5; a weak D match, TRBD1 (5 bases). V was clipped by 5 bases and J by 4 bases, with 8 bases between them. The CDR3 extends over 13 amino acids. Germline V lookup: CDR1 LGHNT, CDR2 FRNRAP.

This clonotype was seen ten or more times. The chain carries TRBV5-1 and TRBJ2-1; 8 bases are shared with TRBD2. The V gene's germline CDR1 is SGHRS and CDR2 YFSETQ. The CDR3 is 14 residues long. V lost 0 bases to trimming and J lost 8 bases; unmatched junction nucleotides: 4. The CDR3: CASSLELAADEQFF. CDR3 nucleotides: TGCGCCAGCAGCTTGGAACTAGCGGCTGATGAGCAGTTCTTC.

This clonotype was detected only a few times. V and J are TRBV12-3 or TRBV12-4 and TRBJ1-3; 9 bases are a match to TRBD1. V lost 3 bases to trimming and J lost 2 bases; unmatched junction nucleotides: 14. This CDR3 has 19 amino acids. The CDR3 nucleotides are TGTGCCAGCAGTTTGTTTAACAGGGGGCTAGTACGGGCTGGAAACACCATATATTTT. The encoded protein is CASSLFNRGLVRAGNTIYF.

This clonotype has more than one count but fewer than ten. The chain employs TRBV7-9 and TRBJ2-3; D remains ambiguous. Between the trimmed V and J ends, which lost 5 bases and 5 bases, there was a span of 17 bases. The CDR3 spans 15 residues. Germline values: CDR1 SEHNR, CDR2 FQNEAQ (reference sequence). The CDR3 bases are TGTGCCAGCAGCCCCCTCGGCTACGAGAAAGATACGCAGTATTTT. Translating it yields CASSPLGYEKDTQYF.

This clonotype has a count of ten or more. The chain links TRBV18 to TRBJ2-7; D remains ambiguous. This CDR3 comprises 15 residues. CDR1 and CDR2 from the germline V gene are KGHSH and LQKENI. V lost 0 bases and J 6 bases, leaving 15 bases between the germline ends. The CDR3 DNA reads TGTGCCAGCTCACCACCGGTACTAACAGATCCCGAGCAGTACTTC. It codes for CASSPPVLTDPEQYF.

This clonotype has only a few counts. At one of its ends the junction is not consistent with the germline gene, which may arise from a read error. This chain joins TRBV20-1 and TRBJ2-2; 7 bases fit TRBD1. The germline V gene has CDR1 DFQATT and CDR2 SNEGSKA (reference sequence). The CDR3 extends over 16 amino acids. The CDR3 sequence: CSARDLEQGNAGELFF. The DNA for the CDR3 is TGCAGTGCTAGAGATCTCGAACAGGGGAACGCCGGGGAGCTGTTTTTT.

V gene TRBV11-2 combines with J gene TRBJ1-2; D is unresolved. V was cut by 0 bases and J by 3 bases, with 8 bases left in between. CDR3 length: 14 residues. The germline CDR1 and CDR2 sequences are SGHAT and FQNNGV. CDR3 in DNA: TGTGCCAGCAGCTTAGAAGCGACGGACTATGGCTACACCTTC. It specifies CASSLEATDYGYTF.

This clonotype has more than one count but fewer than ten. The CDR3 nucleotides read TGCAGTGCTAGAGAGGTAGCGGGAGGGGGGTACGAGCAGTACTTC. This translates into CSAREVAGGGYEQYF. This chain uses TRBV20-1 with TRBJ2-7, with 11 bases identical to TRBD2. J lost 4 bases, V lost 0 bases, and 5 bases had no gene match. The CDR3 spans 15 residues. Per the germline V gene, CDR1 is DFQATT and CDR2 is SNEGSKA (reference sequence).